This TCR beta chain was documented in a study of OX40 agonist ivuxolimab in advanced cancers. A note on the overall study: Ivuxolimab was a fully human IgG2 agonistic monoclonal antibody targeting the costimulatory receptor OX40 (CD134). In the dose-escalation cohort, nearly 85% of patients were male, and the mean age was 60 years with a range of roughly 20 to 80. The purpose of peripheral TCRbeta sequencing was to test whether ivuxolimab changed TCR sequence diversity and led to clonal T-cell expansion. The monotherapy dose-escalation portion (N ≈ 55 patients) of the phase I ivuxolimab trial is reported in the paper. Intravenous ivuxolimab was administered to patients every 2 weeks at six dose levels: 0.01, 0.1, 0.3, 1.5, 3 and 10 mg/kg. Patients were allowed to have had prior anti-PD-1, anti-PD-L1 or anti-CTLA-4 therapy, and more than 35% of the dose-escalation patients had been treated with checkpoint inhibitors. Of the approximately 50 dose-escalation patients, hepatocellular carcinoma was present in around 20, melanoma in around 15, renal cell carcinoma in 9 and head and neck cancer in 9. Three dose-escalation patients achieved partial responses, one with hepatocellular carcinoma and two with cutaneous melanoma.

This clone has a single count. Its binding antigen is unknown. Base qualities were left out, and no much larger clone turns up one base away. The trial excluded patients who had a history of autoimmune disease or were on systemic immunosuppression. Peripheral blood for TCR sequencing was drawn from every dose cohort at baseline, at cycle 4 day 1 and at cycle 7 day 1. Samples were obtained from an open-label, multicenter, first-in-human phase I dose-escalation trial of ivuxolimab. The trial enrolled adults with locally advanced or metastatic head and neck squamous cell, hepatocellular, melanoma or renal cell carcinoma. Before TCR sequencing, CD4+ and CD8+ T cells were separately sorted from peripheral blood. Sequences WNHNN (CDR1) and SYGVQD (CDR2) are obtained from the germline V gene (reference sequence). The cysteine opens and the phenylalanine closes a CDR3 of 11 amino acids. The retained sequence is limited to the CDR3, 33 bases, with the frame set at the first base. Between the V and J ends, shortened by 10 bases and 8 bases respectively, the junction contains 14 bases.

For sequencing of the TCRbeta CDR3 region, genomic DNA was extracted from the sorted cells. TCRbeta CDR3 regions were sequenced using the immunoSEQ Assay. Not all clones reach the TCRdb copy of this immuneACCESS table, which keeps in-frame sequences only. Checked studies attribute under half of the gap to unresolved V genes and leave the rest unexplained. The sample table lists just under 80,000 clones, just under 85% of them with a count of one. The ten biggest clones cover around a quarter of the sample. What the study reported, not specific to this receptor: At doses from 0.1 to 3.0 mg/kg, clonal expansion was seen in both CD4+ and CD8+ blood T cells between baseline and week 6. Low levels of normalized T-cell clonal expansion were also seen in some patients who did not respond. On average, CD8+ T cells showed more expanded clones than CD4+ T cells after ivuxolimab. In the 0.1-3.0 mg/kg groups, partial responders were among the patients with the lowest normalized peripheral clonal expansion, particularly in CD8+ T cells. Which antigens the clonally expanded peripheral T cells were specific for was not determined.

The starting material was CD4+ or CD8+ T cells sorted from blood, obtained in a trial of the OX40 agonist ivuxolimab. The receptor was derived from an adult with an advanced solid tumor such as melanoma, head and neck, liver or kidney cancer. Recombination joined TRBV10-1 with TRBJ1-2, and perhaps TRBD1 as D gene, on 6 matching bases. The CDR3 protein is CATYRDNGYTF. The nucleotides are TGCGCCACCTACCGGGACAACGGCTACACCTTC.